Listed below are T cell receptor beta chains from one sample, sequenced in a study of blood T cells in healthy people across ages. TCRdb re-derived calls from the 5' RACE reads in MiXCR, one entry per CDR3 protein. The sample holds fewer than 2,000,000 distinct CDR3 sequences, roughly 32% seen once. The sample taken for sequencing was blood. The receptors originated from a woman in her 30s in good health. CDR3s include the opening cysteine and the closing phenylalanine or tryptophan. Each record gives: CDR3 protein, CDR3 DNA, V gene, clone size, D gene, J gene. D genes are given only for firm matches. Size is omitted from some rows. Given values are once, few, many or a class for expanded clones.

CSVLPKGYGYTF TGCAGTGTTCTCCCGAAGGGCTATGGCTACACCTTC TRBV20-1 - - TRBJ1-2
CASSFATSGNTIYF TGTGCCAGCAGTTTCGCCACCTCTGGAAACACCATATATTTT TRBV12-3/TRBV12-4 - - TRBJ1-3
CASSREKGLVGFTEAFF TGTGCCAGCAGCCGTGAGAAGGGACTCGTTGGGTTCACTGAAGCTTTCTTT TRBV5-6 - - TRBJ1-1
CASSPVAVQNYGYTF TGTGCCAGCAGCCCTGTGGCTGTTCAAAACTATGGCTACACCTTC TRBV7-9 few - TRBJ1-2
CASSMRVGSYNEQFF TGTGCCAGTAGTATGCGAGTCGGCTCCTACAATGAGCAGTTCTTC TRBV19 - - TRBJ2-1
CASSEQGANGYTF TGCGCCAGCAGTGAGCAGGGGGCGAATGGCTACACCTTC TRBV10-2 - TRBD1 TRBJ1-2
CASSSHLGAKNIQYF TGTGCCAGCAGCTCGCACCTGGGGGCCAAAAACATTCAGTACTTC TRBV9 - - TRBJ2-4
CASSWVGYGGSGEQFF TGTGCCAGCAGCTGGGTAGGTTACGGGGGAAGTGGAGAGCAGTTCTTC TRBV11-2 few - TRBJ2-1
CASSQDPPKVNEQFF TGTGCCAGCAGCCAAGATCCGCCCAAAGTCAATGAGCAGTTCTTC TRBV3-1 - - TRBJ2-1
CASSESGWGSYEQYF TGCGCCAGCAGTGAGTCTGGGTGGGGATCCTACGAGCAGTACTTC TRBV10-2 - - TRBJ2-7
CSAVRVVSNQPQHF TGCAGTGCGGTACGGGTTGTGAGCAATCAGCCCCAGCATTTT TRBV20-1 few - TRBJ1-5
CASGQLSGRARNEQFF TGTGCCAGCGGTCAACTTAGCGGGAGGGCCAGGAATGAGCAGTTCTTC TRBV28 - TRBD2 TRBJ2-1
CSAGGLAGPKRPTDTEYF TGTTCCGCCGGGGGACTAGCGGGGCCCAAGAGGCCCACAGATACGGAGTATTTT TRBV12-3/TRBV12-4 - TRBD2 TRBJ2-3
CASSYFLGGASNEQFF TGTGCCAGCAGCTATTTTCTGGGGGGAGCTTCGAATGAGCAGTTCTTC TRBV5-5 few - TRBJ2-1
CASSLSVGGPRIKTQYF TGTGCCAGCAGCTTATCGGTCGGGGGGCCGAGGATTAAGACCCAGTACTTC TRBV7-9 - - TRBJ2-5
CVSRMAVNQPQHF TGTGTCAGCAGAATGGCGGTGAATCAGCCCCAGCATTTT TRBV28 - - TRBJ1-5
CASSPWAGVYLTF TGTGCCAGCAGTCCATGGGCAGGGGTCTACCTGACTTTC TRBV28 - - TRBJ2-6
CASSEWGNEQYF TGTGCCAGCAGTGAATGGGGGAACGAGCAGTACTTC TRBV6-1 few - TRBJ2-7
CASSLSGHRPNTIYF TGTGCCAGCAGCTTATCAGGTCACAGGCCAAACACCATATATTTT TRBV7-9 - - TRBJ1-3
CASSYGRTSNRYNEQFF TGTGCCAGCAGTTACGGAAGAACTAGTAACAGATACAATGAGCAGTTCTTC TRBV6-5 - - TRBJ2-1
CASSLAGLAGDTSADTQYF TGCGCCAGCAGCTTGGCGGGACTAGCGGGAGATACAAGCGCAGATACGCAGTATTTT TRBV5-1 few TRBD2 TRBJ2-3
CASSNEPLAGAYNERFF TGCGCCAGCAGCAATGAGCCCCTAGCGGGGGCCTACAATGAGCGGTTCTTC TRBV4-1 - TRBD2 TRBJ2-1
CASRSPGGPYNSYEQYF TGTGCCAGCAGGAGCCCCGGTGGACCGTATAACTCCTACGAGCAGTACTTC TRBV27 few - TRBJ2-7
CASSQDSGLAGGHEQYF TGTGCCAGCAGCCAAGACTCGGGACTAGCGGGAGGGCACGAGCAGTACTTC TRBV14 - TRBD2 TRBJ2-7
CSAREGLRTYEQYF TGCAGTGCTAGAGAGGGGCTCAGAACCTACGAGCAGTACTTC TRBV20-1 few - TRBJ2-7
CASSSGQGMYVTQYF TGTGCCAGCAGTTCAGGACAGGGGATGTACGTGACCCAGTACTTC TRBV2 few TRBD1 TRBJ2-5
CASSVAPGGSLLEQYF TGTGCCAGCAGCGTAGCCCCAGGGGGCAGCCTCCTCGAGCAGTACTTC TRBV9 - TRBD1 TRBJ2-7
CATARGGRTDTRYF TGTGCCACAGCACGGGGGGGGCGCACAGATACGCGGTATTTT TRBV7-3 - TRBD2 TRBJ2-3
CASSLTFQGYNEQFF TGTGCCAGCAGCTTAACGTTCCAGGGCTACAATGAGCAGTTCTTC TRBV7-3 few - TRBJ2-1
CSVAPRAKNIQYF TGCAGCGTCGCTCCTCGGGCCAAAAACATTCAGTACTTC TRBV29-1 many - TRBJ2-4
CASSPSWDTEAFF TGTGCCAGCTCTCCCTCATGGGACACTGAAGCTTTCTTT TRBV2 once - TRBJ1-1
CASSPPWVGVTEAFF TGTGCCAGCAGCCCCCCTTGGGTGGGGGTGACTGAAGCTTTCTTT TRBV7-9 few - TRBJ1-1
CGLVRDRALEAQYF TGTGGTCTAGTCCGGGACAGGGCCCTAGAGGCCCAGTACTTC TRBV2 - TRBD1 TRBJ2-5
CAISDGSGGFSGANVLTF TGTGCCATCAGTGATGGTAGCGGGGGGTTCTCTGGGGCCAACGTCCTGACTTTC TRBV10-3 few TRBD2 TRBJ2-6
CASSQEIRWRGQTLQAYEQYF TGCGCCAGCAGCCAAGAAATCAGATGGCGGGGCCAAACCCTACAAGCCTACGAGCAGTACTTC TRBV4-1 few - TRBJ2-7
CASSQGLVGETQYF TGCGCCAGCAGCCAAGGTTTAGTCGGGGAGACCCAGTACTTC TRBV4-1 many - TRBJ2-5
CASSQGVGNRPEQYF TGTGCCAGCAGCCAAGGGGTGGGGAACAGGCCCGAGCAGTACTTC TRBV3-1 - - TRBJ2-7
CASSEAFSQKLSGTEAFF TGTGCCAGCAGTGAAGCGTTCAGCCAGAAACTCAGTGGGACTGAAGCTTTCTTT TRBV6-1 few - TRBJ1-1
CASSLIAGVWDTQYF TGTGCCAGCAGTCTAATAGCGGGGGTGTGGGATACGCAGTATTTT TRBV27 few TRBD2 TRBJ2-3
CATSRSRDSTPPQHF TGTGCCACCAGCAGATCGAGGGACAGCACACCGCCCCAGCATTTT TRBV15 - TRBD1 TRBJ1-5
CASSPVGKLTDTQYF TGTGCCAGCAGCCCGGTGGGGAAGCTCACAGATACGCAGTATTTT TRBV3-1 many - TRBJ2-3
CSTRGIAGVNEQFF TGCAGCACCAGAGGAATAGCGGGAGTTAATGAGCAGTTCTTC TRBV29-1 - TRBD2 TRBJ2-1
CASSDGQARYTF TGTGCCAGCAGTGACGGACAGGCAAGGTACACCTTC TRBV25-1 - TRBD1 TRBJ1-2
CSATDANYGYTF TGCAGTGCGACGGATGCTAACTATGGCTACACCTTC TRBV20-1 - - TRBJ1-2
CASRLFLARGDTQYF TGTGCCAGCAGATTGTTCCTAGCGAGAGGAGATACGCAGTATTTT TRBV7-9 - - TRBJ2-3
CAISATGADDEQFF TGTGCCATCAGTGCTACAGGGGCGGATGATGAGCAGTTCTTC TRBV10-3 - TRBD1 TRBJ2-1
CASSYSGGPYNEQFF TGTGCCAGCAGTTACTCGGGGGGTCCCTACAATGAGCAGTTCTTC TRBV6-5 many - TRBJ2-1
CASSDNKRGRDTQYF TGTGCCAGCAGTGATAATAAGCGGGGGAGAGATACGCAGTATTTT TRBV25-1 - TRBD2 TRBJ2-3
CASSVRTSGRSAKNIQYF TGTGCCAGCAGCGTCCGGACTAGCGGGAGGTCGGCCAAAAACATTCAGTACTTC TRBV7-2 few TRBD2 TRBJ2-4
CASSLAGRSEQYF TGCGCCAGCAGCTTGGCCGGGAGGAGCGAGCAGTACTTC TRBV5-1 many TRBD2 TRBJ2-7
CASSLGGGQGSYEQYF TGTGCCAGCAGCTTAGGAGGAGGTCAAGGCTCCTACGAGCAGTACTTC TRBV11-2 - - TRBJ2-7
CASSVEPTSGRGDTQYF TGTGCCAGCAGCGTAGAACCGACTAGCGGGAGAGGAGATACGCAGTATTTT TRBV9 - TRBD2 TRBJ2-3
CASSGTGDLNEKLFF TGTGCCAGCAGCGGAACAGGGGACCTTAATGAAAAACTGTTTTTT TRBV7-9 - TRBD1 TRBJ1-4